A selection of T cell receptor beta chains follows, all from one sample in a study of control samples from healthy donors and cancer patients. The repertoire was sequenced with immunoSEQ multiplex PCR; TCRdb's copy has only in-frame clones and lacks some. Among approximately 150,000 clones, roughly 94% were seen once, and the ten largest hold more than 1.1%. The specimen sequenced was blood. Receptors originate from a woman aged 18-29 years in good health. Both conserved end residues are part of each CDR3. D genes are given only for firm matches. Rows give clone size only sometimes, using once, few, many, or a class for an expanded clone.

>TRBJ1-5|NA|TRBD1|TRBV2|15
CASSYSGTDYQPQHF
TGTGCCAGCAGCTACTCCGGGACAGACTATCAGCCCCAGCATTTT
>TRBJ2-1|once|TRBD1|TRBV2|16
CASSQRGGLTYNEQFF
TGTGCCAGCAGCCAGAGAGGGGGCCTAACCTACAATGAGCAGTTCTTC
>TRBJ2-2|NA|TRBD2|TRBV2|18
CASSRTSGGLANTGELFF
TGTGCCAGCAGTAGGACTAGCGGGGGCCTCGCGAACACCGGGGAGCTGTTTTTT
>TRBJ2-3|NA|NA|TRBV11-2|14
CASSLVGGTDTQYF
TGTGCCAGCAGCTTAGTTGGGGGAACAGATACGCAGTATTTT
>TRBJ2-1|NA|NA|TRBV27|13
CASGFASYNEQFF
TGTGCCAGTGGATTTGCATCCTACAATGAGCAGTTCTTC
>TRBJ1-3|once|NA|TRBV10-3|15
CAIRAQGSSGNTIYF
TGTGCCATCAGGGCTCAAGGATCCTCTGGAAACACCATATATTTT
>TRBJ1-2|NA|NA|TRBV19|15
CASSITASRDYGYTF
TGTGCCAGTAGTATAACGGCAAGTCGGGACTATGGCTACACCTTC
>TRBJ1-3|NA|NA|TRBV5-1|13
CASSLGEGNTIYF
TGCGCCAGCAGCTTGGGCGAAGGAAACACCATATATTTT
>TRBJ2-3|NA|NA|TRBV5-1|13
CASAIQGGDTQYF
TGCGCCAGCGCTATACAGGGAGGGGATACGCAGTATTTT
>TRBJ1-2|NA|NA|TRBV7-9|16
CASSSRERGGSYGYTF
TGTGCCAGCAGTTCCAGGGAAAGGGGCGGGAGCTATGGCTACACCTTC
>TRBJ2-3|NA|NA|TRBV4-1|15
CASSRGPQGPDTQYF
TGCGCCAGCAGCCGGGGACCCCAAGGTCCAGATACGCAGTATTTT
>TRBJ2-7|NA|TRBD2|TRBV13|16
CASSLGLAGVRYEQYF
TGTGCCAGTAGCTTGGGGCTAGCGGGAGTACGCTACGAGCAGTACTTC
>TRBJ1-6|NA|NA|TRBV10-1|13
CASSDQRNSPLHF
TGCGCCAGCAGCGATCAGAGGAATTCACCCCTCCACTTT
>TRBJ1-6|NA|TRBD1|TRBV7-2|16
CASSFGTAFPNSPLHF
TGTGCCAGCAGCTTCGGGACAGCCTTTCCGAATTCACCCCTCCACTTT
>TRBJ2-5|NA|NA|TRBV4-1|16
CASSRRRRGPGETQYF
TGCGCCAGCAGCCGACGGCGGCGGGGGCCTGGAGAGACCCAGTACTTC
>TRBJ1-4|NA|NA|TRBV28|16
CASSTHRLGLNEKLFF
TGTGCCAGCAGTACCCACCGTCTAGGTCTAAATGAAAAACTGTTTTTT
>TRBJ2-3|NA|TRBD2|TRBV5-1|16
CASSQGLAGEFDTQYF
TGCGCCAGCAGTCAAGGACTAGCGGGAGAGTTCGATACGCAGTATTTT
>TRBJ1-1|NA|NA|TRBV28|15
CASSVAGGQRTEAFF
TGTGCCAGCAGTGTGGCCGGGGGGCAGCGCACTGAAGCTTTCTTT